This is a list of T cell receptor beta chains from one sample in a study of cytotoxic CD8 clonotypes in ibrutinib-treated CLL. The protocol was immunoSEQ multiplex PCR, while the TCRdb copy is restricted to in-frame clones and leaves out a portion. The data show about 130,000 clones, 79% seen once. The material sequenced was PBMCs, taken after 12 months of ibrutinib treatment. These receptors all stem from a human donor with chronic lymphocytic leukemia. The CDR3 runs from the conserved cysteine through the conserved F or W. The order of the fields is D gene, J gene, V gene, clone size, CDR3 DNA, CDR3 protein. The D gene is left open where the match is weak. Size tells how often a clone was seen (once, few, many) or the class of an expanded clone, and some rows leave it out.

- TRBJ2-7 TRBV27 - TGTGCCAGCAACCCGACGGGGTCCTACGAGCAGTACTTC CASNPTGSYEQYF
TRBD1 TRBJ2-7 TRBV7-8 once TGTGCCAGCAGCTCGGGACAGGGGAGCTCCTACGAGCAGTACTTC CASSSGQGSSYEQYF
- TRBJ2-5 TRBV4-1 - TGCGCCAGCAGCCAAGTGAAGAGGCCCCAAGAGACCCAGTACTTC CASSQVKRPQETQYF
- TRBJ2-1 TRBV10-3 - TGTGCCATCAGTGCCGGGTCTTCCTTCGATGAGCAGTTCTTC CAISAGSSFDEQFF
TRBD2 TRBJ2-5 TRBV7-8 - TGTGCCAGCAGCCCGGCCGGGACTAGCCTAGAGACCCAGTACTTC CASSPAGTSLETQYF
TRBD1 TRBJ2-7 TRBV6-5 - TGTGCCAGCAGTTCCGGGACAGGAGGTAATCCGGGGCAGTACTTC CASSSGTGGNPGQYF
TRBD2 TRBJ2-2 TRBV11-1 - TGTGCCAGCAACCCCTCACTAGCGGCGAACACCGGGGAGCTGTTTTTT CASNPSLAANTGELFF
- TRBJ2-7 TRBV27 - TGTGCCAGCAGTTCCCTCGGTCGCGAGCAGTACTTC CASSSLGREQYF
- TRBJ2-7 TRBV19 few TGTGCCAGTAGTATTGCCGCTAGCCACTCCTACGAGCAGTACTTC CASSIAASHSYEQYF
- TRBJ1-3 TRBV5-8 - TGTGCCAGCAGCTTGGAAGTAGGCAGGGCTGGAAACACCATATATTTT CASSLEVGRAGNTIYF
- TRBJ1-4 TRBV10-2 - TGCGCCAGCAGTGAGAGGGGTACAGGGTATGAAAAACTGTTTTTT CASSERGTGYEKLFF
- TRBJ2-1 TRBV27 - TGTGCCAGTCGAACTCGGGGTGAGCAGTTCTTC CASRTRGEQFF
- TRBJ2-5 TRBV5-1 - TGCGCCAGCAGGGACGACAGAGAAGAGACCCAGTACTTC CASRDDREETQYF
- TRBJ1-1 TRBV5-5 - TGTGCCAGCAGCGCGGGACACCCGAACACTGAAGCTTTCTTT CASSAGHPNTEAFF
- TRBJ2-2 TRBV6-5 - TGTGCCAGCAGACCCACCCGCCCCCGAGGGGAGCTGTTTTTT CASRPTRPRGELFF
- TRBJ2-4 TRBV6-1 - TGTGCCAGCAGTGAAAGGGATGTTTGGCAGGGGAAAAACATTCAGTACTTC CASSERDVWQGKNIQYF
- TRBJ2-5 TRBV15 - TGTGCCACCAGCAGAGACCCCTCGGAGACCCAGTACTTC CATSRDPSETQYF
- TRBJ2-1 TRBV14 - TGTGCCAGCAGCCGAGCGATGGGGTACAATGAGCAGTTCTTC CASSRAMGYNEQFF
- TRBJ2-5 TRBV7-7 - TGTGCTAGCAGCTTAGAACCGCTTTACCAAGAGACCCAGTACTTC CASSLEPLYQETQYF
- TRBJ2-6 TRBV5-1 - TGCGCCAGCAGCTTGGCCCTCGGGACCCCCGACGTCCTGACTTTC CASSLALGTPDVLTF
- TRBJ2-7 TRBV10-2 few TGCGCCAGCAGTGAAGGCGGGTCCTCCTACGAGCAGTACTTC CASSEGGSSYEQYF
TRBD1 TRBJ2-7 TRBV7-3 - TGTGCCAGCAGCCCTGGGACAGGGTACCACGAGCAGTACTTC CASSPGTGYHEQYF
TRBD1 TRBJ1-2 TRBV10-3 - TGTGCCATCAGTGACCCGAGGGGGACAGCCGATAACTATGGCTACACCTTC CAISDPRGTADNYGYTF